This TCR beta chain originates from a study of CD8 T cells in Susac syndrome (dated by TCRdb to the late 2010s). The study in broad terms: Repertoire sequencing was used to test whether CD8+ T cell activation and differentiation in Susac syndrome was antigen driven. Clonality of the CD8+ T cell repertoire was compared between roughly twelve healthy donors, approximately 14 Susac syndrome patients and 15 multiple sclerosis patients.

Peripheral blood CD8+ and CD4+ T cells from healthy donors, Susac syndrome patients and multiple sclerosis patients were profiled by high-throughput TCR beta sequencing. Multiple sclerosis controls were treatment-naive patients with stable or active relapsing-remitting disease fulfilling revised McDonald criteria. Bulk CD8+ and CD4+ T cells were purified by magnetic negative isolation, while CD8+ TEMRA cells were enriched using FACS. Blood was collected in EDTA tubes and processed within 24 hours, with PBMCs isolated through density gradient centrifugation. PBMCs intended for TCR sequencing were frozen in liquid nitrogen and were later thawed in a 37 degrees C water bath. The sorted or isolated CD4+, CD8+ and CD8+ TEMRA cells reached a purity of at least 90%. Spanning cysteine to phenylalanine, the CDR3 consists of 15 amino acids. The retained sequence is limited to the CDR3, 45 bases, with the frame set at the first base. The CDR1 and CDR2 encoded by the germline V gene (reference sequence) are DFQATT and SNEGSKA.

Results and caveats for the whole study, not just this receptor: The study acknowledged that relatively few individuals were included in the TCR sequencing and HLA analysis.

RNA was extracted with the RNeasy kit and roughly 0.45 to 1 ug was reverse transcribed using random hexamers. The immunoSEQ multiplex PCR assay, covering 54 Vbeta and 13 Jbeta segments, was used to amplify TCR beta CDR3 regions. PCR amplification bias was corrected by using a synthetic template baseline for primer optimization and computational correction. The paper's data handling went like this. Reads were annotated to V, D and J genes according to IMGT and were analyzed with immunoSEQ Analyzer, with only productive sequences retained. To calculate clonality, Shannon entropy was normalized by log2 of the number of productive unique sequences and then subtracted from one. For each patient and control, public and private clones were evaluated within the 100 most prevalent clones. A clone was defined as Susac-specific if it was absent from the healthy and MS cohorts, from roughly 980 published viral clones and from other ImmuneACCESS disease sequences. TCRdb took the public reads, trimmed them with fastp at Q25, ran MiXCR for clone calling and kept in-frame beta chains. Identical CDR3 proteins give one entry, which carries the most common genes and DNA. TCRdb assigned the V and J calls; the authors' analysis was not used. This sample comprises about 300,000 distinct CDR3 sequences, around 85% of them detected only once. Approximately 0.2% of the sample goes to the ten largest clones.

Comment on this clonotype: Its antigen is not yet known. A junction boundary mismatches the germline segment, possibly from a read error.

In this chain, TRBV20-1 is recombined with TRBJ2-7; 7 central bases correspond to TRBD1. The sample was CD8+ T cells from PBMCs. The TCR sequence derives from a human donor with multiple sclerosis. The sequenced DNA: TGCAGTGCTAGAGATCCTACAGGGGCACTTTACGAGCAGAACTTC. It is translated as CSARDPTGALYEQNF.